The subject of this entry is one TCR beta chain. Its antigen is unknown. Base qualities were left out, and no much larger clone turns up one base away. Other DNA variants within this sample encode the same CDR3. According to the germline V gene (reference sequence), CDR1 reads LNHDA and CDR2 reads SQIVND. The CDR3 starts with the cysteine, ends with the phenylalanine, and has 14 residues. The read is trimmed to its CDR3 DNA, 42 bases read in frame from base 1. Deletion took 3 bases off V and 4 bases off J, with a span of 10 bases between the germline ends. Donors were healthy HIV-negative adults with no recently reported acute infections or vaccinations. Every donor was a Caucasian adult residing in Nashville, Tennessee, USA. CD4+ T cells were enriched by magnetic negative selection; naive cells were then positively selected on CD45RA, and the negative fraction formed the memory subset. Blood was obtained by leukapheresis, after which PBMCs were separated by Ficoll-Histopaque density gradient centrifugation and cryopreserved in liquid nitrogen vapor phase. Purity and quantity of every magnetically sorted T cell population were checked by analytical flow cytometry. Genomic DNA was isolated from every sorted fraction and measured by UV absorbance on a Nanodrop 2000c.

This specimen belongs to a study of shared clonotypes between healthy human individuals (TCRdb year 2020). Turning to the overall study: The cohort comprised a couple of women and a few men aged 18 to 49 years. For each donor, CD4 naive and CD4 memory were each run on three plates, CD8 naive on two plates, and CD8 memory on one plate. The study deeply sequenced blood TCR repertoires of about five healthy adults to estimate repertoire size and the extent of clonotype sharing between individuals. To increase sequencing depth and limit assay-specific biases, different laboratories used diverse techniques to prepare libraries and sequence TCR repertoires. Each donor's leukapheresis produced roughly between roughly 0.85 and 9 billion PBMCs. Broad study findings and their caveats: Based on pairwise subsampling, the degree of clonotype sharing among donors was expected to be affected by sequencing depth. Sharing across a handful of donors was observed for around 4.8% of naive CD4, less than 4% of naive CD8, over 2% of memory CD4, and roughly 0.4% of memory CD8 clonotypes. The genetic and exposure-history diversity represented was limited by the small number of donors. Compared with non-shared clonotypes, the clonotypes found in all four sorted-subset donors had higher generation probabilities. Incomplete sequencing was indicated by rarefaction of sorted-subset datasets, despite the large sequencing depth. Naive subsets generally had larger estimated clonotype richness than memory subsets did. Sampling was restricted to blood, and TCR repertoires in tissues likely differ from the TCR repertoires found in blood.

Using the deep immunoSEQ assay, multiplex PCR amplified TCR CDR3 regions from genomic DNA. Extracted genomic DNA from each cell subset was distributed evenly across all wells of several immunoSEQ 96-well plates, and each plate was treated as a replicate. Each replicate PCR for sorted subsets received about 0.2 ug genomic DNA, equal to roughly 30,000 T cell genomes. Purified libraries were quantified with a Qubit 3.0 fluorometer, sized on a Bioanalyzer 2100, and re-quantified with the KAPA Library Quantification kit. Every immunoSEQ 96-well plate was sequenced on a dedicated single-read 150-cycle Illumina NextSeq 550 flow cell. Per the authors' processing: Because only junctional sequences without quality scores were contained in the immunoSEQ output, filtering matching that applied to full-length reads could not be performed. To assign V/J genes and CDR3, sequences were annotated using PyIR, a Python wrapper for IgBLAST v1.9, with IMGT germline references. Reads with weak V/J assignments (E-value above 1e-6), missing CDR3, stop codons, out-of-frame junctions, or ambiguous translated residues were removed. A V3J clonotype was defined by an identical inferred V gene, J gene, and CDR3 amino acid sequence. Percentage overlap between repertoires was calculated by dividing the number of shared unique clonotypes by the size of the smaller repertoire. Richness of each repertoire was evaluated using RTK rarefaction, the Chao1 estimator, and Recon v2.1 estimates of unobserved clonotypes. For all TCRbeta clonotypes obtained by the gDNA method from a few donors, generation probabilities were computed with OLGA. What TCRdb holds here is the immuneACCESS table cut down to in-frame rearrangements. Part of the clones is not present; checked against another copy, under half of the missing clones reflect an unresolved V gene, and the others are unexplained. V and J calls and clone size are those listed in that table; D and trimming were worked out from the DNA. Across this sample there are fewer than 2.5 million clones, with 93% seen only once. The leading ten clones occupy 0.35% to 0.45% of the sample.

Sequencing was carried out using naive CD4+ T cells from PBMCs. Per the publication, the cell subset or site label means: CD45RA+ positively selected. This receptor was identified in a man between 18 and 29 years old in good health. Some clones in this sample may be carry-over from other donors' samples. The chain is assembled from TRBV19 and TRBJ1-5; D gene: possibly TRBD1, on 6 matching bases. The sequence in DNA is TGTGCCAGTAGTATCCAAGGGGGGAATCAGCCCCAGCATTTT. This gives the protein CASSIQGGNQPQHF.